This paragraph covers one TCR beta chain sequence. The antigen is undetermined. This record belongs to a study of cytomegalovirus exposure and HLA in healthy donors. Study findings and constraints: Sequencing had likely introduced a cluster of highly shared sequence variants as an artifact.

Use of 60 Vbeta and 13 Jbeta primers characterized the PCR. Libraries were prepared by immunoSEQ multiplex PCR; TCRdb keeps only in-frame clonotypes and omits some of them. Among 50,000 to 60,000 clones listed, about three quarters were seen once. This CDR3 has 15 amino acids. CDR1 is LNHNV, CDR2 YYDKDF, per germline (reference sequence). With V trimmed by 0 bases and J by 5 bases, 6 bases remained unmatched. The sequencing input was PBMCs. The rearrangement joins TRBV15 to TRBJ2-5, with 7 nucleotides matching TRBD2. This TCR was sampled from a man between 18 and 29 years old in good health and CMV-seronegative. CDR3 sequence: CATSRDLRLAETQYF. The CDR3 DNA follows: TGTGCCACCAGCAGAGACCTCAGACTAGCTGAGACCCAGTACTTC.